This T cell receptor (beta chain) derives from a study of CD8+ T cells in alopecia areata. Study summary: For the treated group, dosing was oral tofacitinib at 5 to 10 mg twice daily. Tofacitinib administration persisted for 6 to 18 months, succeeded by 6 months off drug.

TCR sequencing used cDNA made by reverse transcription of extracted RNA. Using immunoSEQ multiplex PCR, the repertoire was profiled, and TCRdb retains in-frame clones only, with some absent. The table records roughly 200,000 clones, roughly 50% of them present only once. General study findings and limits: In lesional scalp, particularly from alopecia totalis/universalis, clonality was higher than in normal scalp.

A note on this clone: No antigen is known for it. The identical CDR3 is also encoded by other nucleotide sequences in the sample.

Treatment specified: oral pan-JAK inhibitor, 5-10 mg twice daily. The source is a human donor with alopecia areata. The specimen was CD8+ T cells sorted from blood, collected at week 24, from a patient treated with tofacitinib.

This chain's CDR3 is CASSEGQNTEAFF. In nucleotides, the CDR3 is TGCGCCAGCAGCGAGGGACAGAACACTGAAGCTTTCTTT. This chain links TRBV5-1 with TRBJ1-1, with a weak D call TRBD1 (6 bases). This CDR3 has 13 amino acids. The germline V gene has CDR1 SGHRS and CDR2 YFSETQ. Between the trimmed V and J ends, which lost 4 bases and 1 base, there was a span of 8 bases. The variable domain in full, with the rest retrieved from reference TRBV5-1 and TRBJ1-1, is KAGVTQTPRYLIKTRGQQVTLSCSPISGHRSVSWYQQTPGQGLQFLFEYFSETQRNKGNFPGRFSGRQFSNSRSEMNVSTLELGDSALYLCASSEGQNTEAFFGQGTRLTVV.